This TCR beta chain was captured by sequencing in a study of a mutant IDH1 vaccine in newly diagnosed glioma (dated by TCRdb to the early 2020s). Looking at the study overall: Of the 25 to 40 patients who were treated, around 62% were male and around 40% were female, and the mean age was about 37 years. Before enrollment, most patients had been given radiochemotherapy with temozolomide as standard therapy, while the rest had received either radiotherapy alone or temozolomide alone. Peripheral blood samples were drawn at six visits, namely V03 (baseline), V05, V07, V10, V12 and V13. For exploratory analyses, longitudinal TCRB deep sequencing was carried out in roughly 23 treated patients wherever samples were available.

This clone has only a few counts. Its antigen has not been determined. No base quality values were provided; no much bigger clone lies one nucleotide off. The research as a whole found: The authors noted that analyses of patient blood samples could not be reproduced because of sample limitations. Selection of PBMC samples for TCRB deep sequencing was based on availability. Immune responses induced by the vaccine were seen in 93.3% of patients across multiple MHC alleles. Pseudoprogression appeared unrelated to alterations in the top peripheral T cell clonotypes detected by TCRB sequencing.

Libraries were constructed by the immunoSEQ multiplex PCR assay. Rearranged TCR beta chain sequences were amplified with the hsTCRB Kit following the manufacturer's protocol. Sequencing of TCRB libraries was carried out on an Illumina MiSeq. In the original analysis: The proprietary platform of the kit vendor was used for demultiplexing, trimming and gene mapping. TCRdb took over this immuneACCESS table, retaining in-frame rearrangements with V and J assigned. Such tables are incomplete; in checked studies, under half of the missing clones stem from an unresolved V gene, and the remainder is unexplained. The V and J calls and clone size come from that table; D and trimming were worked out from the DNA. The sample table lists 85,000 to 100,000 clones, about four fifths of them with a count of one. The ten largest clones add up to approximately 7.4% of the sample. In the paper's terms, the time point label means: baseline, week 1 (first vaccination visit). What the treatment or condition label conveys for this sample: pre-vaccination baseline after standard-of-care therapy. The donors had newly diagnosed IDH1-mutant astrocytomas of WHO grade 3 or 4 that showed loss of nuclear ATRX. The samples were drawn from NOA16, a multicentre, single-arm, open-label phase I trial in Germany that tested a mutant IDH1 peptide vaccine in humans for the first time. Blood drawn at visit V03 was used as the baseline sample for immunogenicity testing. Genomic DNA for TCRB sequencing was extracted from EDTA blood using the DNeasy Blood and Tissue Kit.

The CDR3 contains 14 residues, cysteine and phenylalanine counted. Only the CDR3 region is kept as DNA, spanning 42 bases read in frame from base 1. The germline V gene (reference sequence) specifies SGHAT as CDR1 and FQDESV as CDR2. V is clipped by 0 bases and J by 4 bases, and the sequence between their germline boundaries is 7 bases long. The source material was PBMCs, sampled from a glioma patient treated with radiotherapy, temozolomide or both. The chain employs TRBV11-1 and TRBJ1-5; tentative D gene TRBD1, with 5 bases matching. The receptor was derived from a woman aged 45-59 years with glioma. The sequence in DNA is TGTGCCAGCAGCTTAGCGGGGCCAAATCAGCCCCAGCATTTT. This sequence encodes CASSLAGPNQPQHF.